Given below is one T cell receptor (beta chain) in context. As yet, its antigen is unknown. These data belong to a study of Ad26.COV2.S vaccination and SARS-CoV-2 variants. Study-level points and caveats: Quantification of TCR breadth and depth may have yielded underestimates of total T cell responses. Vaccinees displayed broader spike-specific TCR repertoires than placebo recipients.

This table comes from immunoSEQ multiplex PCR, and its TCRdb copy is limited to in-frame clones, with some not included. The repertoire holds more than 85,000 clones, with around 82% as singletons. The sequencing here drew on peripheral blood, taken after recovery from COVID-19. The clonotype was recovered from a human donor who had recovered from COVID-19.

CDR3 nucleotides: TGTGCCAGCAGTTCCTCTTTGGTCACTAATGAAAAACTGTTTTTT. Its protein is CASSSSLVTNEKLFF. The genes are TRBV28 and TRBJ1-4, with no clear D. CDR3 length equals 15 residues. V lost 4 bases and J lost 2, with 11 bases in between. Germline V gives CDR1 MDHEN, CDR2 SYDVKM.